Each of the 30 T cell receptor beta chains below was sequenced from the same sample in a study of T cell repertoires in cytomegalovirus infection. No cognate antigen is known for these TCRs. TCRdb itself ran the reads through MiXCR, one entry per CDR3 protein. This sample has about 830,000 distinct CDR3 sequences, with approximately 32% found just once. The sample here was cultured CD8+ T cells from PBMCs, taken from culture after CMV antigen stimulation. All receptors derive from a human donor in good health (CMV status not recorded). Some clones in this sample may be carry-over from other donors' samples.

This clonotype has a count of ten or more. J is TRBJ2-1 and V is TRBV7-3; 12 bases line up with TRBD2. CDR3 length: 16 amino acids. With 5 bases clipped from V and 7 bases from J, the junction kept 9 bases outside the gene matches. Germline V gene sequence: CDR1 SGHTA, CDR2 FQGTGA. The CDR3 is CASSLRTSGNHNEQFF. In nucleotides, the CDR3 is TGTGCCAGCAGCCTGCGGACTAGCGGGAATCATAATGAGCAGTTCTTC. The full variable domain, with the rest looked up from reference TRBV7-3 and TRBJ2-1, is GAGVSQTPSNKVTEKGKYVELRCDPISGHTALYWYRQSLGQGPEFLIYFQGTGAADDSGLPNDRFFAVRPEGSVSTLKIQRTERGDSAVYLCASSLRTSGNHNEQFFGPGTRLTVL.

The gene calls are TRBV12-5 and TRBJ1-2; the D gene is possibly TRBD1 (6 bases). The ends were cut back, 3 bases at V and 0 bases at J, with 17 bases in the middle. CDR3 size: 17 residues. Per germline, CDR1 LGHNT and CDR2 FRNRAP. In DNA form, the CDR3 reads TGTGCTAGTGGTTTCTTCTTACAGGGAAGACCTAACTATGGCTACACCTTC. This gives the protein CASGFFLQGRPNYGYTF. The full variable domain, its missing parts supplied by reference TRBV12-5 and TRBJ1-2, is DARVTQTPRHKVTEMGQEVTMRCQPILGHNTVFWYRQTMMQGLELLAYFRNRAPLDDSGMPKDRFSAEMPDATLATLKIQPSEPRDSAVYFCASGFFLQGRPNYGYTFGSGTRLTVV.

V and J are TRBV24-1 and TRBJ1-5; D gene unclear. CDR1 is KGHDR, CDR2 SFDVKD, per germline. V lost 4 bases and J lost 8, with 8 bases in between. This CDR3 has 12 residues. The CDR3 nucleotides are TGTGCCACCAGTGAGGACGGAAAGCCCCAGCATTTT. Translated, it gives CATSEDGKPQHF.

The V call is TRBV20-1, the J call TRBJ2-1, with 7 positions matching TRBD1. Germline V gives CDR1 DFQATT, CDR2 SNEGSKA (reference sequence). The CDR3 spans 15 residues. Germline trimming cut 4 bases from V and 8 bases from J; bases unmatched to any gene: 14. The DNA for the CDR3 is TGCAGTGCTAATCTTCCGACAGGGCCAATTGATGAGCAGTTCTTC. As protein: CSANLPTGPIDEQFF.

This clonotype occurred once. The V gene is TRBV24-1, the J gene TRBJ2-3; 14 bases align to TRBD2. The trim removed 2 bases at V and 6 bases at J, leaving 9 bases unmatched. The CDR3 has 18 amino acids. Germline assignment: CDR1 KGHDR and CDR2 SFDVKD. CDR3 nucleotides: TGTGCCACCAGTGATTCATCGGGACTAGCGGGGGATGAGGATACGCAGTATTTT. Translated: CATSDSSGLAGDEDTQYF.

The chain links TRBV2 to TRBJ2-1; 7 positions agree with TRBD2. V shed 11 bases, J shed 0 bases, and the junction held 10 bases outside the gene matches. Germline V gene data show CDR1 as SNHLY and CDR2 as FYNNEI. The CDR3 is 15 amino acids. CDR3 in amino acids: CAGGTTVSSYNEQFF. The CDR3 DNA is TGTGCCGGCGGGACTACCGTTAGCTCCTACAATGAGCAGTTCTTC.

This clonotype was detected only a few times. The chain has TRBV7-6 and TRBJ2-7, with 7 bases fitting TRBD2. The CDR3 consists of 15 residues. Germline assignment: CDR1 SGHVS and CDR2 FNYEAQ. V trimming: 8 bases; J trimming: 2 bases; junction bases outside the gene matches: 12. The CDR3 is CASATGEGRPYEQYF. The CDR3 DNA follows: TGTGCCAGCGCAACCGGGGAGGGGAGGCCCTACGAGCAGTACTTC.

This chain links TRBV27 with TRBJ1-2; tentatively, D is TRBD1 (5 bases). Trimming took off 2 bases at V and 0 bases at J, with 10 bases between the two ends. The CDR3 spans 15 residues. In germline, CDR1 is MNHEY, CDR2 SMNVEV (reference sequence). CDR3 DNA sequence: TGTGCCAGCAGTTTAGGGGCCCCAGCTAACTATGGCTACACCTTC. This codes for CASSLGAPANYGYTF.

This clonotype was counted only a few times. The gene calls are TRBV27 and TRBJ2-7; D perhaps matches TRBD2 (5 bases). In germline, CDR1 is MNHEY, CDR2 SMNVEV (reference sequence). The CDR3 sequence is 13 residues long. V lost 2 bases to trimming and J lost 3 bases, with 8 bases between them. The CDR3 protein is CASSLDYGYEQYF. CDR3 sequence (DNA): TGTGCCAGCAGTTTAGACTACGGCTACGAGCAGTACTTC.

The CDR3 here is CASSLVTAYEQYF. The CDR3, as DNA: TGCGCCAGCAGCTTGGTGACAGCCTACGAGCAGTACTTC. V usage is TRBV5-1 and J usage is TRBJ2-7, with D tentatively TRBD1 (5 bases). Trimming cost V 0 bases and J 2 bases, with 6 bases left between them. Germline V gene data show CDR1 as SGHRS and CDR2 as YFSETQ. This CDR3 comprises 13 residues.

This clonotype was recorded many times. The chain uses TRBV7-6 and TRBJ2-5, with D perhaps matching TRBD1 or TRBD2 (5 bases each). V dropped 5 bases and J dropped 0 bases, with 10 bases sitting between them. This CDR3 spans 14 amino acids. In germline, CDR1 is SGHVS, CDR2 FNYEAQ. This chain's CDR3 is CASSPGPNQETQYF. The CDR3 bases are TGTGCCAGCAGCCCGGGACCGAACCAAGAGACCCAGTACTTC.

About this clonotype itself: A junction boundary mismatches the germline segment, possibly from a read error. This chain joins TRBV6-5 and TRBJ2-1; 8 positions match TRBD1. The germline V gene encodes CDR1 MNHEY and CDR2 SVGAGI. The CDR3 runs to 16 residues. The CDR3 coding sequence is TGTACCAGCAGTATTCGGACAGGGCGGGTTCACCGACACCAGTTCTTC. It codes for CTSSIRTGRVHRHQFF.

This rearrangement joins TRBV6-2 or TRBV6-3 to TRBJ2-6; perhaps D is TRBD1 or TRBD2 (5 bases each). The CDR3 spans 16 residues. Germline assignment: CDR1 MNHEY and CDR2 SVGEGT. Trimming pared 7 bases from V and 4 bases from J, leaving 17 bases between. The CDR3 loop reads CASISPRGAGANVLTF. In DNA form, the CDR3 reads TGTGCCAGCATCTCTCCTAGGGGAGCAGGGGCCAACGTCCTGACTTTC.

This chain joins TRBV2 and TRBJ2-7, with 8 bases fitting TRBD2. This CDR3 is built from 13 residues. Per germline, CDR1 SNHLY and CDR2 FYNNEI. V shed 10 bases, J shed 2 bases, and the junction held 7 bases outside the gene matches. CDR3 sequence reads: CAILAGPTYEQYV. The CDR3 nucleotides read TGTGCCATCTTAGCGGGGCCAACCTACGAGCAGTACGTC.

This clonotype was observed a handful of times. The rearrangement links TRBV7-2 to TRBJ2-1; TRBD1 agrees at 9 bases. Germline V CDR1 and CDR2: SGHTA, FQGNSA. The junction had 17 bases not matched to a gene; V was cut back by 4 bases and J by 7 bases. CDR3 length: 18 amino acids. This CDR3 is CASSWIGQGLGLWNEQFF. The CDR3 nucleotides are TGTGCCAGCAGCTGGATTGGACAGGGGTTAGGATTGTGGAATGAGCAGTTCTTC.

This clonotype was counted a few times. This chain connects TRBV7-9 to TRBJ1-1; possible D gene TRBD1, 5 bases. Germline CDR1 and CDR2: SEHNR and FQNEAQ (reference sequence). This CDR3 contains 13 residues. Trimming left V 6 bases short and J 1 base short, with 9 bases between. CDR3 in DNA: TGTGCCAGCAGGGGACCGACGAACACTGAAGCTTTCTTT. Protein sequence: CASRGPTNTEAFF.

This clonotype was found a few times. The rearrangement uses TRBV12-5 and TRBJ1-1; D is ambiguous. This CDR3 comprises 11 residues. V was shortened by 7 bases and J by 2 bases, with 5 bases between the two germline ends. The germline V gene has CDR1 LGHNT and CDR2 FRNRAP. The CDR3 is CASAFNTEAFF. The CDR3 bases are TGTGCTAGTGCCTTTAACACTGAAGCTTTCTTT.

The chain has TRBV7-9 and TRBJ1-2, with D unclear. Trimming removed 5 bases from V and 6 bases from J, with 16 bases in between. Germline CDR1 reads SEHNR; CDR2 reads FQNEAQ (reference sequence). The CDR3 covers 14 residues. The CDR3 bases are TGTGCCAGCAGCCACCGGACCCTATTGGATGGCTACACCTTC. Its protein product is CASSHRTLLDGYTF.

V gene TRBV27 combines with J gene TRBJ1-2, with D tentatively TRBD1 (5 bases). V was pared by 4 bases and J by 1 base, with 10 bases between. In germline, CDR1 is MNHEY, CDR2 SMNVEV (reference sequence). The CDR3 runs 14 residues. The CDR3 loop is CASSWDRFNYGYTF. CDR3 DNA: TGTGCCAGCAGTTGGGACCGATTTAACTATGGCTACACCTTC.

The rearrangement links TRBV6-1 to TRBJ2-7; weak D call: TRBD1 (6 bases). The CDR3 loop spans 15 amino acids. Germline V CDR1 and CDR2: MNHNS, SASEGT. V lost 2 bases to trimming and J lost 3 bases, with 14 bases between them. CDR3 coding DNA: TGTGCCAGCAGTGAACATGGACAGTTAAACTACGAGCAGTACTTC. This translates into CASSEHGQLNYEQYF.

The CDR3 region is CASTPGDSPLHF. The CDR3 nucleotides are TGTGCCAGCACCCCGGGGGATTCACCCCTCCACTTT. This sequence joins TRBV6-1 and TRBJ1-6; D is possibly TRBD1 (5 bases). In germline, CDR1 is MNHNS, CDR2 SASEGT. This CDR3 is built from 12 residues. V lost 7 bases, J lost 8 bases, and 9 bases lay in between.

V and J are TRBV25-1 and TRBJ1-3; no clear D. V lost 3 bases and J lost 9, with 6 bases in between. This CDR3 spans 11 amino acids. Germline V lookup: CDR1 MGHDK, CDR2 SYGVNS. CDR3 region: CASSEQSTIYF. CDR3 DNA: TGTGCCAGCAGTGAGCAGAGCACCATATATTTT.

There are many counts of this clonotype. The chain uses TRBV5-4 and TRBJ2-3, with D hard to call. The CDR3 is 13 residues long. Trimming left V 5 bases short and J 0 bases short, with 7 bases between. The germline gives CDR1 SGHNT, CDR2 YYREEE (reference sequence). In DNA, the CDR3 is TGTGCCAGCAGTCCTTCTAGCACAGATACGCAGTATTTT. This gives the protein CASSPSSTDTQYF.

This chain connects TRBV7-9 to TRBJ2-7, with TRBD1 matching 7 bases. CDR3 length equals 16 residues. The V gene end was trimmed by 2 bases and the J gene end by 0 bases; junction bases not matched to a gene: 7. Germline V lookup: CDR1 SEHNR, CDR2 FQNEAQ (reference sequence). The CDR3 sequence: CASSLSRDRVSYEQYV. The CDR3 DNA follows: TGTGCCAGCAGCTTAAGCCGGGACAGAGTCTCCTACGAGCAGTACGTC.

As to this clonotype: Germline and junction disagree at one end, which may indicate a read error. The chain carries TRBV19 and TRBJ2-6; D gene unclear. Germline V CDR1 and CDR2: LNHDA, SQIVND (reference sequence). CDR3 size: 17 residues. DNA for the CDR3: TGTGCCGGTAGTATTATGGTTGGTGGGCCCGGGGCCAACGTCCTGACTTTC. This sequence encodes CAGSIMVGGPGANVLTF.

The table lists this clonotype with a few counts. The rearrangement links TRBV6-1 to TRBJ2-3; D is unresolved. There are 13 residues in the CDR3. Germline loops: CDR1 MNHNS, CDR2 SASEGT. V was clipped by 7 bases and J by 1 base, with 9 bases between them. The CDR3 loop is CASNWGGTDTQYF. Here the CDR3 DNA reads TGTGCCAGCAATTGGGGTGGCACAGATACGCAGTATTTT.

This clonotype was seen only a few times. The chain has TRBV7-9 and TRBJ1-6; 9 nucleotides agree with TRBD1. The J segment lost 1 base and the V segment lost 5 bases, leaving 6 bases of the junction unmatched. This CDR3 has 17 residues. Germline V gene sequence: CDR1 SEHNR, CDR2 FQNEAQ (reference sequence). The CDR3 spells CASSQQGATSYNSPLHF. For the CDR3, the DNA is TGTGCCAGCAGCCAACAGGGGGCGACGTCCTATAATTCACCCCTCCACTTT.

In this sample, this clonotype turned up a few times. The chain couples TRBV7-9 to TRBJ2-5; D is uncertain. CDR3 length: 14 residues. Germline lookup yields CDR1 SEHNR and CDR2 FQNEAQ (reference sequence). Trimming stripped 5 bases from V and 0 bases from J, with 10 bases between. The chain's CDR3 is CASSPVSYQETQYF. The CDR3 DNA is TGTGCCAGCAGCCCCGTCTCGTACCAAGAGACCCAGTACTTC.

The CDR3 region has the DNA TGTGCCAGCAGCCGGGACAGGGCCGAACGACCCGACCAAGAGACCCAGTACTTC. The encoded protein is CASSRDRAERPDQETQYF. The V and J genes are TRBV6-1 and TRBJ2-5, with 9 positions matching TRBD1. This CDR3 has 18 residues. The trim removed 6 bases at V and 0 bases at J, leaving 14 bases unmatched. The germline V gene encodes CDR1 MNHNS and CDR2 SASEGT.

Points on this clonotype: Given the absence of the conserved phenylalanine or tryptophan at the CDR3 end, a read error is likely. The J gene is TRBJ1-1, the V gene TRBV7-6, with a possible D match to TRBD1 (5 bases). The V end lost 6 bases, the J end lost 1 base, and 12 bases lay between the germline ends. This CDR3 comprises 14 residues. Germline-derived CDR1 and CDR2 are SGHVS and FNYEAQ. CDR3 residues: CASRFNRTNTEAFS. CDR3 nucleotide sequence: TGTGCCAGCAGATTTAACAGGACGAACACTGAAGCTTTCTCT.